The entry below gives a single TCR beta chain sequence along with its context. Its antigen is still unknown. No base quality values were provided; no much bigger clone lies one nucleotide off. Including cysteine and phenylalanine, the CDR3 has 11 amino acids. The CDR3 DNA has 33 bases and is translated from base 1. CDR1 is given as MDHEN and CDR2 as SYDVKM, both from the germline V gene. V gives up 6 bases and J gives up 15 bases, and the segment between their germline ends measures 15 bases. This sample is drawn from a study of cytomegalovirus exposure and HLA in healthy donors (dated 2017 in TCRdb). Concerning the study at large: In an earlier analysis of about 560 of the donors, 250 to 350 Gb of sequence data and approximately 100 million unique TCR beta sequences from 150 million to 200 million T cells were reported. Alongside the repertoire data, information on donor age, sex, ethnicity and CMV serostatus was compiled. In an earlier analysis of a few hundred of the donors, high-throughput TCR beta sequencing was used to judge whether each TCR beta V gene segment behaved as functional or pseudogenic. Typing coverage varied by locus: 629-630 donors for A, B, C, DRB1 and DQB1; roughly 510 for DQA1; about 590 for DPA1; approximately 450 for DPB1. A later analysis re-examined previously published TCR beta repertoires from roughly 650 donors and added high-resolution HLA genotyping to investigate patterns of TCR occurrence. An early release covering just under 650 HLA-typed donors comprised approximately 300 gigabases of sequencing data and approximately 85 million unique TCR sequences. The genetic ancestry cluster associated with self-reported Caucasian donors included about 81% of the roughly 380 genotyped donors. The later analysis used no new phenotypic data to find candidate immune exposures, relying instead on TCR beta sequences and their occurrence across donors. Genome-wide SNP genotypes for about 60% of the roughly 670 donors were used in a later genetic analysis, which treated that subset as a discovery cohort. Class I and class II HLA loci were covered by the typing at four-digit resolution. The study aimed to test whether signatures of past pathogen exposure could be identified by cataloging public T cell receptors. The study combined high-throughput TCR immunosequencing, statistical association of individual TCRs with disease status, and machine learning to predict cytomegalovirus infection status. The study used immunosequencing to profile the T cell repertoires of approximately 640 subjects and linked those repertoires to cytomegalovirus serostatus. Every repertoire in the discovery cohort had been generated on one and the same sequencing platform. Because of strong linkage in the cohort, roughly five DR-DQ haplotypes were treated as single units for association and clustering. Across about 370 genotyped donors of the cohort, an average of about 240,000 unique TCR beta nucleotide sequences per donor were sequenced, and roughly a sixth of those sequences were non-productive. In addition to the first cohort of roughly 670 subjects, a separate validation cohort of 120 different subjects was used. What the authors observed across the whole study: A further reported finding was that TCR beta sequences accurately predicted the HLA-A and HLA-B alleles for most subjects in the first cohort. Most CMV-associated TCR beta chains appeared to be HLA-restricted in a later analysis, and the HLA associations seemed to be driven largely by CMV exposure. Across donors, most TCR sequences were observed very rarely, whereas some public TCRs were present in many individuals. Correlated functional status among segregating V segments might be attributable to linkage disequilibrium, but an unknown experimental factor could not be ruled out. Because counts were too low, some 17 rarely observed V segments, including chromosome 9 orphons, were left out of the earlier analysis of over 550 of the donors. CMV serostatus was the only immune exposure information available for the cohort. A cluster of highly shared sequence variants was judged likely to represent a technical artifact of the sequencing pipeline. Specific HLA alleles were associated with more than 15,000 TCR beta sequences at a false discovery rate of 0.05 in a later analysis. In a later analysis, TCR association rates were found to vary across HLA loci, with the most associated TCRs seen for DRB1 alleles and the fewest for HLA-C alleles. In the study, 150 to 200 TCR beta chains were listed as associated with cytomegalovirus. In an earlier analysis of approximately 590 of the donors, most TCR beta V segments were observed in productive rearrangements about 87% or about 30% of the time, broadly matching IMGT annotations. In a later analysis, several top co-occurrence clusters were reported to appear linked to parvovirus B19, influenza, CMV and Epstein-Barr virus. A later genetic analysis associated a missense DCLRE1C variant with V-gene and J-gene trimming of TCR beta chains, and an independent cohort replicated the association. The classifier was reported to diagnose cytomegalovirus status with high specificity and sensitivity in both the original cohort and the validation cohort. Roughly uniform sequencing depth across donors was assumed in presence/absence analyses, although this assumption may not hold. Because HLA typing was missing for some donors at each locus, association tests included only the typed subset. Because the 87-base-pair reads could not distinguish some IMGT-functional V segments, including TRBV6-2 and TRBV6-3, those segments were excluded. When HLA alleles, especially DR and DQ, strongly co-occurred, attributing TCR associations to individual alleles was difficult. In vitro tests confirmed that a few of the cytomegalovirus-associated TCR beta chains recognize cytomegalovirus antigens. A later genetic analysis reported fewer N-insertions in productive TCRs among donors in an Asian-associated ancestry cluster than the roughly 700-donor mean. Compared with equally common non-associated chains, HLA-associated TCR beta chains in a later analysis were more clonally expanded and had lower generation probabilities. According to the authors, the approach could potentially be generalized to other disease states and immunological phenotypes. Only TCR beta chains were sequenced in this cohort, and the absence of alpha or paired-chain data limited detectable features.

The library was made by the immunoSEQ multiplex PCR assay. For the multiplex PCR, a mixture combining 60 forward primers for TCR Vbeta segments and 13 reverse primers for TCR Jbeta segments was used. Amplification of the CDR3 region of rearranged TCR beta genes was performed with a multiplex PCR assay on genomic DNA. The Illumina HiSeq System was used to sequence the amplified TCR beta libraries as 87-base-pair reads. In the paper's pipeline: A later analysis counted about 82 million unique TCR beta chains across the 600 to 850 repertoires, and some 11 million of these chains were shared by at least two donors. Raw reads were error-corrected and collapsed into unique sequences with a nearest-neighbor algorithm that merged closely related sequences to remove PCR and sequencing errors. CDR3 sequences were aligned to IMGT reference sequences to assign V, D and J gene segments. For a sequence to be retained, at least a six-nucleotide match to both a V gene segment and a J gene segment was required. A rearrangement counted as productive if the CDR3 had no stop codons and remained in frame with V and J, and every other rearrangement counted as non-productive. Following IMGT convention, CDR3 was defined as the stretch from the second conserved V-encoded cysteine up to the conserved J-encoded phenylalanine. The earlier analysis of a few hundred of the donors excluded any sequence lacking an unambiguous match to a single V gene segment. An earlier analysis of approximately 590 of the donors called V segments functional above 56.7% productive rearrangements and segregating when the between-donor standard deviation exceeded 5%. A statistical classification framework was developed to diagnose cytomegalovirus status using the catalog of TCR beta chain sequences. In a later analysis, TCR nucleotide sequences were compared against IMGT/GENE-DB human TR gene sequences so that V and J genes could be assigned. In a later analysis, CDR3 sequences and most-parsimonious VDJ recombination scenarios were assigned using the TCRdist pipeline. A later analysis defined each TCR beta chain by its CDR3 amino acid sequence plus V-gene family, and excluded reads lacking a unique V-gene family. In a later analysis, several hundred highly shared, low-generation-probability nucleotide sequences were removed to address suspected cross-contamination and a sequencing artifact. In a later analysis, a clonal expansion index was calculated for each public chain from normalized within-repertoire ranks of inferred template counts. In a later analysis, generation probabilities were computed using a VDJ recombination model fitted to out-of-frame rearrangements, and the results were checked against IGoR. In a later analysis, TCR-TCR, TCR-HLA and TCR-CMV co-occurrence was scored with hypergeometric tests, and a repertoire-size bias correction was applied to TCR pairs. A later analysis estimated false discovery rates by permuting HLA or CMV assignments 20 times. In a later analysis, co-occurring TCRs were grouped using DBSCAN, and TCRdist sequence similarity was added for clustering within HLA-allele-positive subsets. Co-occurrence clustering excluded repertoires with fewer than 30,000 or more than 120,000 public chains, plus five with anomalous nucleotide sharing. Drawn from immuneACCESS, this table holds only the in-frame rearrangements with V and J called that TCRdb kept. Clones are partly lost; checked studies trace under half to an unresolved V gene and leave the rest unexplained. The V and J calls and clone size come from that table; D and trimming were worked out from the DNA. In this sample the table shows about 84,000 clones, approximately 90% of which occur a single time. Of the sample, roughly 2.3% is held by the ten largest clones.

The cohort was made up of hundreds of healthy bone marrow donors. At the time of sampling, every cohort member was nominally healthy, though immune exposures that went unrecorded were likely present. The donor was CMV seronegative and was included in the group of several hundred seronegative cohort members. A peripheral blood sample was collected from each donor, and TCR beta sequencing was performed on peripheral blood mononuclear cells. Genomic DNA was extracted from the blood cell samples with the Qiagen DNeasy Blood Extraction Kit. The rearranged chain carries TRBV28 and TRBJ2-1; a tentative D call is TRBD2 (6 bases match). This TCR derives from a man younger than 35 in good health and CMV-seronegative. The specimen sequenced was PBMCs. Read as DNA, the sequence is TGTGCCAGCAGCCAGGGACTGCGGCGGTTCTTC. Its product reads: CASSQGLRRFF.